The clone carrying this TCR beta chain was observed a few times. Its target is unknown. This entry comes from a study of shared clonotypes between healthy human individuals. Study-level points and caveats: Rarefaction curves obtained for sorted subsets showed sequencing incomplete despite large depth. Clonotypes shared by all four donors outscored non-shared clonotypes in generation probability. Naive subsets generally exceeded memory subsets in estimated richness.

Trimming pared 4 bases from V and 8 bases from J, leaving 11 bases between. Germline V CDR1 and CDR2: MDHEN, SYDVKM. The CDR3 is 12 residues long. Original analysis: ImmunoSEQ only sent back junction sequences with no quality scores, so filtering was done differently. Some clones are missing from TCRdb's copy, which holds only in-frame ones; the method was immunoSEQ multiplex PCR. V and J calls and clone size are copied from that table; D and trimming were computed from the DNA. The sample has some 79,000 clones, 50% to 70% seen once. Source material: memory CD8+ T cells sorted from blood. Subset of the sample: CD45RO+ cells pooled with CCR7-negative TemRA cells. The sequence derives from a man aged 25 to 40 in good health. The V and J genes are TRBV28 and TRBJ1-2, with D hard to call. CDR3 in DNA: TGTGCCAGCAGTTCGTACGCGGGGGGCTACACCTTC. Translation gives CASSSYAGGYTF.